This record covers a single T cell receptor (beta chain). This specimen belongs to a study of metastatic and nonmetastatic thyroid tumors. MiXCR reprocessed the PCR reads for TCRdb. Among some 27,000 clones listed, 20% to 25% were seen once. V lost 2 bases to trimming and J lost 8 bases; unmatched junction nucleotides: 0. The CDR3 is 12 residues long. The germline V gene encodes CDR1 MNHEY and CDR2 SVGEGT. All patients were untreated before thyroid surgery. This TCR came from a male donor with papillary thyroid cancer or a benign thyroid nodule (not recorded which). Some clones in this sample may be carry-over from other donors' samples. Specimen: blood. The chain joins TRBV6-2 or TRBV6-3 to TRBJ2-1; TRBD2 matches at 7 bases. CDR3 loop: CASSYSGDEQFF. DNA for the CDR3: TGTGCCAGCAGTTACAGCGGGGATGAGCAGTTCTTC.